This is a list of T cell receptor beta chains from one sample in a study of blood T cells in healthy people across ages. TCRdb ran MiXCR on the 5' RACE reads and lists one entry per CDR3 protein. Of approximately 1.5 million distinct CDR3 sequences in the sample, approximately 32% were seen once. Sequences were obtained from blood. The receptors derive from a woman in her twenties or thirties in good health. Both conserved end residues are part of each CDR3. A D gene is named only where the DNA matches it firmly. Not all rows give a size; the values are once, few, many and, for expanded clones, a class.

J: TRBJ1-2; D: .; size: .; V: TRBV6-5; CDR3: CASGRGDYGYTF; DNA: TGTGCCAGCGGGAGGGGGGACTATGGCTACACCTTC
J: TRBJ1-6; D: .; size: .; V: TRBV3-1; CDR3: CASSNEDRSPLHF; DNA: TGTGCCAGCAGCAATGAGGACCGTTCACCCCTCCACTTT
J: TRBJ2-2; D: .; size: many; V: TRBV7-2; CDR3: CASSFTNTGELFF; DNA: TGTGCCAGCAGTTTCACGAACACCGGGGAGCTGTTTTTT
J: TRBJ2-7; D: .; size: few; V: TRBV6-4; CDR3: CASSAGGRGYEQYF; DNA: TGTGCCAGCAGTGCCGGAGGCAGGGGCTATGAGCAGTACTTC
J: TRBJ1-5; D: .; size: few; V: TRBV28; CDR3: CASKVSNQPQHF; DNA: TGTGCCAGCAAGGTTAGCAATCAGCCCCAGCATTTT
J: TRBJ2-5; D: .; size: few; V: TRBV28; CDR3: CASSLPVQFQETQYF; DNA: TGTGCCAGCAGTTTGCCAGTCCAATTCCAAGAGACCCAGTACTTC
J: TRBJ2-1; D: .; size: few; V: TRBV20-1; CDR3: CSARDLGINEQFF; DNA: TGCAGTGCTAGAGACCTAGGTATCAATGAGCAGTTCTTC
J: TRBJ2-5; D: .; size: .; V: TRBV20-1; CDR3: CSARDLQGASGQYF; DNA: TGCAGTGCTAGAGATTTGCAGGGCGCGAGTGGGCAGTACTTC
J: TRBJ2-2; D: .; size: .; V: TRBV7-9; CDR3: CASSLVTGEPFF; DNA: TGTGCCAGCAGCTTAGTCACCGGGGAGCCGTTTTTT
J: TRBJ2-1; D: .; size: few; V: TRBV6-1; CDR3: CASSESWGNNEQFF; DNA: TGTGCCAGCAGTGAAAGTTGGGGAAACAATGAGCAGTTCTTC
J: TRBJ2-7; D: .; size: .; V: TRBV20-1; CDR3: CSARDPSLDEQYF; DNA: TGCAGTGCTAGAGATCCCTCATTGGACGAGCAGTACTTC
J: TRBJ2-1; D: TRBD1; size: few; V: TRBV28; CDR3: CASSRDRDEQFF; DNA: TGTGCCAGCAGCCGGGACAGGGATGAGCAGTTCTTC
J: TRBJ1-2; D: .; size: .; V: TRBV5-6; CDR3: CASSLAAAGSTSYGYTF; DNA: TGTGCCAGCAGCTTGGCCGCGGCAGGTAGTACAAGCTATGGCTACACCTTC
J: TRBJ1-1; D: TRBD1; size: .; V: TRBV9; CDR3: CASSPGQGTFVDLMNTEAFF; DNA: TGTGCCAGCAGCCCAGGACAGGGGACTTTCGTTGATTTAATGAATACTGAAGCTTTCTTT
J: TRBJ1-2; D: .; size: .; V: TRBV7-9; CDR3: CASTIGVDYGYTF; DNA: TGTGCCAGCACCATAGGGGTGGACTATGGCTACACCTTC
J: TRBJ1-1; D: .; size: few; V: TRBV4-2; CDR3: CASSQERRLDEAFF; DNA: TGTGCCAGCAGCCAAGAAAGGAGGCTTGATGAAGCTTTCTTT
J: TRBJ1-4; D: .; size: few; V: TRBV2; CDR3: CASTRLGEKLFF; DNA: TGTGCCAGCACTCGGTTGGGTGAAAAACTGTTTTTT
J: TRBJ1-3; D: .; size: .; V: TRBV7-3; CDR3: CASSLSHRDGNTIYF; DNA: TGTGCCAGCAGCTTAAGTCACAGGGATGGAAACACCATATATTTT
J: TRBJ1-1; D: .; size: few; V: TRBV20-1; CDR3: CSAREAGPNTEAFF; DNA: TGCAGTGCTAGAGAGGCAGGACCTAACACTGAAGCTTTCTTT
J: TRBJ1-6; D: .; size: .; V: TRBV4-1; CDR3: CASSQKGPNSPLHF; DNA: TGCGCCAGCAGCCAAAAAGGCCCTAATTCACCCCTCCACTTT
J: TRBJ2-7; D: TRBD2; size: .; V: TRBV4-1; CDR3: CASSQFSTSVFSYEQYF; DNA: TGCGCCAGCAGCCAATTTTCGACTAGCGTATTCTCCTACGAGCAGTACTTC
J: TRBJ2-2; D: TRBD2; size: .; V: TRBV9; CDR3: CASSPSWGGANTGELFF; DNA: TGTGCCAGCAGCCCCTCCTGGGGAGGGGCGAACACCGGGGAGCTGTTTTTT
J: TRBJ1-2; D: .; size: .; V: TRBV29-1; CDR3: CSVTSGRPYYGYTF; DNA: TGCAGCGTGACTTCAGGGAGGCCCTATTATGGCTACACCTTC
J: TRBJ2-5; D: .; size: few; V: TRBV4-1; CDR3: CASSLSPLLETQYF; DNA: TGCGCCAGCAGCCTTTCGCCCCTTTTGGAGACCCAGTACTTC
J: TRBJ1-6; D: .; size: few; V: TRBV5-1; CDR3: CASSQGHAYNSPLHF; DNA: TGCGCCAGCAGCCAAGGACATGCCTATAATTCACCCCTCCACTTT
J: TRBJ2-7; D: .; size: .; V: TRBV27; CDR3: CASSLQGGLVDEQYF; DNA: TGTGCCAGCAGTTTACAGGGCGGCCTGGTCGACGAGCAGTACTTC
J: TRBJ2-3; D: TRBD2; size: .; V: TRBV20-1; CDR3: CSARDLAASGGLNTDTQYF; DNA: TGCAGTGCTAGAGATCTGGCGGCTAGCGGGGGGCTCAACACAGATACGCAGTATTTT
J: TRBJ2-7; D: TRBD1; size: .; V: TRBV7-9; CDR3: CASSGTGRSYEQYF; DNA: TGTGCCAGCTCCGGGACAGGTCGCTCCTACGAGCAGTACTTC
J: TRBJ1-2; D: .; size: .; V: TRBV3-1; CDR3: CASSPRQALYGYTF; DNA: TGTGCCAGCAGCCCTCGACAGGCCCTGTATGGCTACACCTTC
J: TRBJ1-1; D: .; size: .; V: TRBV29-1; CDR3: CNVRTHAKGTEAFF; DNA: TGCAACGTGAGGACACACGCGAAGGGCACTGAAGCTTTCTTT
J: TRBJ2-6; D: .; size: .; V: TRBV13; CDR3: CASSLGQLGANVLTF; DNA: TGTGCCAGCAGCTTAGGACAGCTTGGGGCCAACGTCCTGACTTTC
J: TRBJ2-7; D: TRBD2; size: few; V: TRBV20-1; CDR3: CSVNKASGSLSYEQYF; DNA: TGCAGTGTTAACAAGGCCAGCGGGAGCCTCTCCTACGAGCAGTACTTC
J: TRBJ1-2; D: .; size: .; V: TRBV3-1; CDR3: CASSQADPRTYGYTF; DNA: TGTGCCAGCAGCCAAGCTGATCCCCGTACCTATGGCTACACCTTC
J: TRBJ1-2; D: .; size: .; V: TRBV4-1; CDR3: CASSPNQGVYGYTF; DNA: TGCGCCAGCAGCCCTAACCAGGGAGTCTATGGCTACACCTTC
J: TRBJ1-1; D: TRBD1; size: few; V: TRBV6-1; CDR3: CASSEAGGGTEAFF; DNA: TGTGCCAGCAGTGAGGCAGGGGGGGGCACTGAAGCTTTCTTT
J: TRBJ2-7; D: .; size: .; V: TRBV5-5; CDR3: CASSYNTYEQYF; DNA: TGTGCCAGCAGCTATAACACCTACGAGCAGTACTTC
J: TRBJ2-1; D: .; size: .; V: TRBV19; CDR3: CASSIGVPYNEQFF; DNA: TGTGCCAGTAGTATAGGGGTTCCCTACAATGAGCAGTTCTTC
J: TRBJ1-4; D: .; size: .; V: TRBV7-3; CDR3: CASSLRGEGQGATNEKLFF; DNA: TGTGCCAGCAGCTTAAGGGGTGAAGGCCAGGGCGCAACTAATGAAAAACTGTTTTTT
J: TRBJ2-5; D: .; size: .; V: TRBV20-1; CDR3: CNARVDGGETQYF; DNA: TGCAATGCTAGAGTGGACGGTGGGGAGACCCAGTACTTC
J: TRBJ1-2; D: .; size: .; V: TRBV15; CDR3: CATSDDGGYTF; DNA: TGTGCCACCAGCGACGACGGTGGCTACACCTTC